The T cell receptor (beta chain) under discussion was sequenced for a study of read filtering for tumor transcriptome and immune sequencing. Across the whole study: After DNase treatment, RNA was made into whole-transcriptome libraries. Per sample, TCR-region reads ranged about 4 to 11 million by IR-seq, 85 to 1273 by RNA-seq. Whole-study findings and limits: Approximately 80% of IR-seq clonotypes had one read, totaling around 3.5% of reads; RNA-seq: around 77% and 45%. IR-seq captured clonotypes deeper and more reliably than RNA-seq.

This clonotype was observed many times. Its target is unknown. The library was built from 400 ng RNA with molecular barcoded adaptors for alpha/delta and beta/gamma chains. TCRdb analysed the reads with MiXCR anew, one entry per CDR3 protein. The repertoire includes more than 35,000 distinct CDR3 sequences, around 15% of them detected once, and roughly 18% sits in the top ten. The V end lost 0 bases, the J end lost 5 bases, and 13 bases lay between the germline ends. Germline V gene sequence: CDR1 SGHRS, CDR2 YFSETQ. This CDR3 comprises 15 residues. This receptor was identified in a donor at least 40 years old with multiple myeloma. Sequenced input: a population of CD138-negative cells sorted from bone marrow. The gene calls are TRBV5-1 and TRBJ2-3; D might be TRBD1 (6 bases). The CDR3 protein is CASSLGSTGGDTQYF. CDR3 sequence (DNA): TGCGCCAGCAGCTTGGGGTCGACAGGAGGAGATACGCAGTATTTT.